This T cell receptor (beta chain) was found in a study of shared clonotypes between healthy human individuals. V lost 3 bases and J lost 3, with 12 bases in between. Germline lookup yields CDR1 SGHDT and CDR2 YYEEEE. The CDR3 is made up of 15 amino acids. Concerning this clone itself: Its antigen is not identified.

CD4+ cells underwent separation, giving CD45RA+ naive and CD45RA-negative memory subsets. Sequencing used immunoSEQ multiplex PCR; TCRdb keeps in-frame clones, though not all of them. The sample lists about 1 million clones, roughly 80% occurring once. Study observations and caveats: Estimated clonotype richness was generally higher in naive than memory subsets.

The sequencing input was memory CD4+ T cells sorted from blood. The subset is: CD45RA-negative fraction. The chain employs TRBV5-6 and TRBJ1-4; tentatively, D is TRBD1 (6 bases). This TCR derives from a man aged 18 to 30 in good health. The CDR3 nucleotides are TGTGCCAGCAGCTCCGTAGGACAGCCTAATGAAAAACTGTTTTTT. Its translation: CASSSVGQPNEKLFF.